The 14 T cell receptor beta chains below all came from one sample that was sequenced in a study of control samples from healthy donors and cancer patients. Some clones are missing from TCRdb's copy, which holds only in-frame ones; the method was immunoSEQ multiplex PCR. The sample lists tens of thousands of clones, around 90% occurring once. Sequenced material: PBMCs. All receptors come from a woman in her fifties or sixties with colorectal cancer.

The gene calls are TRBV30 and TRBJ2-5, with D hard to call. The V gene lost 2 bases and the J gene lost 3 bases, with 13 bases spanning the gap. The CDR3 runs 14 residues. Germline values: CDR1 GTSNPN, CDR2 SVGIG (reference sequence). The CDR3: CAWSPPPAEETQYF. The CDR3 DNA reads as TGTGCCTGGAGTCCCCCCCCAGCAGAAGAGACCCAGTACTTC.

V is TRBV7-2 and J is TRBJ2-7, with 7 bases that match TRBD1. The trim removed 5 bases at V and 6 bases at J, leaving 7 bases unmatched. The CDR3 extends over 13 amino acids. Per the germline V gene, CDR1 is SGHTA and CDR2 is FQGNSA. The CDR3 DNA is TGTGCCAGCAGCCCACAGGGGATTGGCGAGCAGTACGTC. As protein: CASSPQGIGEQYV.

V is TRBV24-1 and J is TRBJ2-1; weak D call: TRBD1 (6 bases). The germline CDR1 and CDR2 sequences are KGHDR and SFDVKD. CDR3 length equals 13 residues. Between the trimmed V and J ends, which lost 4 bases and 5 bases, there was a span of 8 bases. The CDR3 reads CATSDAGDNEQFF. The CDR3 DNA follows: TGTGCCACCAGTGACGCAGGGGACAATGAGCAGTTCTTC.

CDR3 residues: CASSLDGNQPQHF. The CDR3 DNA follows: TGTGCCAGCTCATTGGACGGGAATCAGCCCCAGCATTTT. The chain links TRBV18 to TRBJ1-5; D unclear. Germline loops: CDR1 KGHSH, CDR2 LQKENI. V was trimmed by 5 bases and J by 4 bases, leaving 9 bases between them. The CDR3 length is 13 residues.

This chain joins TRBV2 and TRBJ2-3; D remains ambiguous. Germline lookup yields CDR1 SNHLY and CDR2 FYNNEI. Trimming pared 1 base from V and 9 bases from J, leaving 8 bases between. This CDR3 comprises 12 residues. The chain's CDR3 is CASSEGPLTQYF. The CDR3 nucleotides are TGTGCCAGCAGTGAAGGGCCACTCACGCAGTATTTT.

This chain uses TRBV19 with TRBJ2-2; tentative D call: TRBD1 (6 bases). Germline V lookup: CDR1 LNHDA, CDR2 SQIVND (reference sequence). The V and J ends lost 5 bases and 4 bases respectively, with 14 bases between them. The CDR3 sequence is 15 residues long. CDR3 DNA sequence: TGTGCCAGTAGTCCTCCAGGGGTGGGCACCGGGGAGCTGTTTTTT. Translated: CASSPPGVGTGELFF.

The rearrangement joins TRBV5-1 to TRBJ2-2; D is uncertain. The length of the CDR3 is 15 residues. Germline V gene lookup returns CDR1 SGHRS and CDR2 YFSETQ. V was cut by 1 base and J by 3 bases, with 10 bases left in between. CDR3 residues: CASSLRAADTGELFF. Here the CDR3 DNA reads TGCGCCAGCAGCTTGAGGGCAGCCGACACCGGGGAGCTGTTTTTT.

The rearrangement links TRBV5-1 to TRBJ2-1; TRBD2 matches at 10 bases. The CDR3 runs 15 residues. The J segment lost 3 bases and the V segment lost 1 base, leaving 1 base of the junction unmatched. Germline V gene data show CDR1 as SGHRS and CDR2 as YFSETQ. The CDR3 sequence is CASSLSGGDYNEQFF. DNA of the CDR3: TGCGCCAGCAGCTTGAGCGGGGGGGACTACAATGAGCAGTTCTTC.

The genes are TRBV6-6 and TRBJ1-4, with 9 positions matching TRBD1. CDR3 size: 15 residues. V shed 5 bases and J 7 bases; nucleotides not matched to a gene: 8. Germline lookup yields CDR1 MNHNY and CDR2 SVGAGI (reference sequence). The CDR3 coding sequence is TGTGCCAGCAGTAGGGGGACAGGGATGGGTGAAAAACTGTTTTTT. Translated: CASSRGTGMGEKLFF.

The chain recombines TRBV30 with TRBJ1-5, with D maybe TRBD1 (5 bases). V lost 4 bases, J lost 2 bases, and 12 bases lay in between. There are 14 residues in the CDR3. Germline CDR1 is GTSNPN and CDR2 is SVGIG (reference sequence). This CDR3 is CAWTRDVGNQPQHF. The CDR3, as DNA: TGTGCCTGGACCAGGGACGTAGGCAATCAGCCCCAGCATTTT.

The chain has TRBV12-3 or TRBV12-4 and TRBJ2-1; no reliable D call. Trimming left V 2 bases short and J 7 bases short, with 9 bases between. The CDR3 covers 13 residues. The CDR3 sequence: CASSLNRGNEQFF. The DNA of the CDR3 is TGTGCCAGCAGTTTAAATCGCGGAAATGAGCAGTTCTTC.

CDR3 nucleotide sequence: TGCGCCAGCAGCTCGGGACAGGGAGGGAATTCACCCCTCCACTTT. Its translation is CASSSGQGGNSPLHF. V is TRBV5-1 and J is TRBJ1-6; 9 bases agree with TRBD1. Looked up from germline, CDR1 is SGHRS and CDR2 is YFSETQ. Trimming cost V 3 bases and J 7 bases; bases outside gene matches: 5. This CDR3 has 15 residues.

V is TRBV7-9 and J is TRBJ2-7; D unclear. Germline loops: CDR1 SEHNR, CDR2 FQNEAQ (reference sequence). The CDR3 is 12 amino acids. Trimming took off 5 bases at V and 7 bases at J, with 12 bases between the two ends. CDR3 loop: CASSLIHGEQYV. The DNA of the CDR3 is TGTGCCAGCAGCCTAATTCACGGTGAGCAGTACGTC.

The genes are TRBV5-1 and TRBJ2-1; 12 bases are shared with TRBD2. In germline, CDR1 is SGHRS, CDR2 YFSETQ. After removal of 0 bases from V and 10 bases from J, the junction contained 5 bases not matched to a gene. The length of the CDR3 is 15 residues. CDR3 coding DNA: TGCGCCAGCAGCTTGGCTAGCGGGGGGGCCAGAGAGCAGTTCTTC. This translates into CASSLASGGAREQFF.